The present entry profiles one TCR beta chain with its context. The target antigen is unknown. The sample is drawn from a study of shared clonotypes between healthy human individuals. Overall study findings and caveats: Clonotype sharing across a handful of donors was observed for around 4.8% of naive CD4 clonotypes.

Per the authors' pipeline: Junction-only immunoSEQ sequences carried no quality scores, so filtering differed. Some clones are missing from TCRdb's copy, which holds only in-frame ones; the method was immunoSEQ multiplex PCR. V, J and clone size reflect that table, while D and trimming were determined from the DNA. The table records 1,500,000 or so clones, roughly 96% of them present only once. The germline V and J ends were trimmed by 4 bases and 4 bases, with 16 bases remaining between them. Germline V lookup: CDR1 MGHRA, CDR2 YSYEKL. The CDR3 runs 16 residues. The chain couples TRBV4-1 to TRBJ2-2; TRBD1 or TRBD2 may be the D gene (5 bases each). This TCR was sampled from a man aged 30 to 45 in good health. The sample consisted of naive CD4+ T cells sorted from blood. Subset of the sample: CD45RA+ positively selected. The CDR3 nucleotides read TGCGCCAGCAGCCCTAATTCCGGGACCTTCACCGGGGAGCTGTTTTTT. Its translation: CASSPNSGTFTGELFF.